This section outlines one T cell receptor beta chain sequence together with its context. V was pared by 3 bases and J by 4 bases, with 8 bases between. CDR1 and CDR2 from the germline V gene are SGHTA and FQGNSA. The CDR3 length is 13 residues. TCRdb used MiXCR to reprocess the 5' RACE reads, holding one entry per CDR3 protein. The profile shows about 470,000 distinct CDR3 sequences, approximately 25% of them singletons. This specimen comes from a study of identical twins. The sample was also linked to a second study, of T cells expressing NK-cell markers. That study adds: More than 5 donors had dominant NKG2C+ clonotypes that comprised roughly 1.0-8% of their CD8+ T cells. Researchers report these clonotypes also headed the CD3+CD56-NKG2C+ fraction in a handful of donors.

The rearrangement uses TRBV7-2 and TRBJ2-3; D perhaps matches TRBD2 (6 bases). The receptor was isolated from a woman under 30 in good health. The sample taken for sequencing was CD4+ T cells sorted from blood. The CDR3 here is CASSFLASDTQYF. As DNA, the CDR3 is TGTGCCAGCAGCTTTCTAGCGTCAGATACGCAGTATTTT.